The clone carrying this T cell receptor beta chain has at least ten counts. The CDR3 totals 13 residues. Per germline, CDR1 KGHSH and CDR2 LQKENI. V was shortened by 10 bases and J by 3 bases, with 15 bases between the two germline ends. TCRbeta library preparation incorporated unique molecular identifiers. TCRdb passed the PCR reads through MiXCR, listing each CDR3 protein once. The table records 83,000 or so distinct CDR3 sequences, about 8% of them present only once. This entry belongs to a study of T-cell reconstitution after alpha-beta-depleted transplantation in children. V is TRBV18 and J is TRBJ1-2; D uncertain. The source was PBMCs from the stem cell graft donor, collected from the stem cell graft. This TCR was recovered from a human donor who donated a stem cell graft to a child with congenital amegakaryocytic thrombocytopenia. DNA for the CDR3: TGTGCCACCGCGACCGGTCTCGACTATGGCTACACCTTC. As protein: CATATGLDYGYTF.